This T cell receptor beta chain was retrieved from a study of tumor and adjacent non-tumor tissue in lung cancer. V was clipped by 5 bases and J by 3 bases, with 8 bases between them. Germline CDR1 SGHVS, CDR2 FQNEAQ. This CDR3 has 14 residues. This sample's RNA came from whole unsorted tissue. Distant lung tissue was collected more than 3 cm away from the tumor edge. TCRbeta libraries were built with three rounds of nested PCR, modified from ARM-PCR. Each CDR3 protein is one row after TCRdb ran MiXCR on the multiplex PCR reads. The sample yields some 80,000 distinct CDR3 sequences, more than 75% seen once. This clonotype was seen a single time.

The TCR comes from a woman in her forties or fifties with non-small cell lung cancer. Sequencing was carried out using distant non-tumor lung tissue. The chain has TRBV7-8 and TRBJ2-6; D not certain. Here the CDR3 DNA reads TGTGCCAGCAGCCCTGGCTATGGGGCCAACGTCCTGACTTTC. Encoded protein: CASSPGYGANVLTF.